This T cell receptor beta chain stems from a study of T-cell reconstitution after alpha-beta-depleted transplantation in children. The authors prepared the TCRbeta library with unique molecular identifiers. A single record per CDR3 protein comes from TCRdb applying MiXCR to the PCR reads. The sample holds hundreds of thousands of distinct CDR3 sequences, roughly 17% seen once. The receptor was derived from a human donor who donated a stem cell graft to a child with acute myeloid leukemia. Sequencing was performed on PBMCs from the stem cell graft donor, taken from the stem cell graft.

Written as DNA, the CDR3 is TGCGCCAGCAGCCGGACCATTGTTGCAACTAATGAAAAACTGTTTTTT. It yields the protein CASSRTIVATNEKLFF. This chain joins TRBV4-1 and TRBJ1-4; the D is unclear. The germline CDR1 and CDR2 sequences are MGHRA and YSYEKL. The germline V and J ends were trimmed by 4 bases and 0 bases, with 12 bases remaining between them. The CDR3 has 16 residues.